This T cell receptor beta chain was identified during a study of siplizumab effects on memory and regulatory T cells. The study, taken as a whole, reports: An assignable naive or memory phenotype was lacking in roughly 75-95% of proliferating CD4+ or CD8+ clones. Memory cells seemed less diverse than naive T cells, which seemed major alloresponse contributors. Of the alloreactive clones, only a minor fraction mapped to unstimulated subsets.

For every sample, around 9.6 x 10^4 TCR templates were assayed. TCRdb's table, derived via immunoSEQ multiplex PCR, lists solely in-frame clones and lacks some. There are some 100,000 clones in the sample; 80% to 95% occur only once, and approximately 5.9% lies in the top ten. The CDR3 consists of 14 residues. Per germline, CDR1 SGHAT and CDR2 FQDESV (reference sequence). V shed 4 bases and J shed 2 bases, with 12 bases lying between them. This clone was counted once. The antigen is not known. The chain has TRBV11-1 and TRBJ2-7, with D maybe TRBD2 (5 bases). The sequenced material came from CD8+ T cells sorted from blood. This clonotype was obtained from a human donor in good health. The CDR3 is CASSSDWVPYEQYF. The CDR3 region has the DNA TGTGCCAGCAGCTCGGACTGGGTCCCCTACGAGCAGTACTTC.